This T cell receptor beta chain was obtained from a study of T cell responses to AZD1222 COVID-19 vaccine. Study-wide results and limits: Repertoire sampling was restricted to post-peak T cell response timepoints.

Repertoires were generated with immunoSEQ multiplex PCR, while TCRdb's copy carries only in-frame clones and drops some. The sample has about 140,000 clones, 70% to 90% seen once. Regarding this clone: Antigen specificity is unknown.

The length of the CDR3 is 13 residues. V was trimmed by 6 bases and J by 7 bases, leaving 12 bases between them. The receptor was isolated from an adult in good health. Here the sequenced sample was peripheral blood, taken on day 0 of AZD1222 vaccination. The genes are TRBV12-3 or TRBV12-4 and TRBJ2-2, with D uncertain. Written as DNA, the CDR3 is TGTGCCAGCAGGCGACGGACCGGCGGGGAGCTGTTTTTT. Amino acids: CASRRRTGGELFF.